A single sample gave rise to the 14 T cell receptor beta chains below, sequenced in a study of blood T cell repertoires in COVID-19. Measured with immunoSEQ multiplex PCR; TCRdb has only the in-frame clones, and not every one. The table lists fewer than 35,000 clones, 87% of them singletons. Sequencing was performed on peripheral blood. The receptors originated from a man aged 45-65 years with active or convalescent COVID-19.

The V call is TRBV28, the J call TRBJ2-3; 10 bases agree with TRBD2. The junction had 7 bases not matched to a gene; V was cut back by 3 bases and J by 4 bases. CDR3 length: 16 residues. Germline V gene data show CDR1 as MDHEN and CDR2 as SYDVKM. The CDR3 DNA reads TGTGCCAGCAGTTTGGGGCTAGCGGGAGCTGCAGATACGCAGTATTTT. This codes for CASSLGLAGAADTQYF.

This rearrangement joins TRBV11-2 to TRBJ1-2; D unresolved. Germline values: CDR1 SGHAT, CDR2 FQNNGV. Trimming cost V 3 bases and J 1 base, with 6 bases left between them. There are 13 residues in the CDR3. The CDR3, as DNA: TGTGCCAGCAGCTTCGGGAATAACTATGGCTACACCTTC. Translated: CASSFGNNYGYTF. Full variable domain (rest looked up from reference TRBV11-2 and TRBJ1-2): EAGVAQSPRYKIIEKRQSVAFWCNPISGHATLYWYQQILGQGPKLLIQFQNNGVVDDSQLPKDRFSAERLKGVDSTLKIQPAKLEDSAVYLCASSFGNNYGYTFGSGTRLTVV.

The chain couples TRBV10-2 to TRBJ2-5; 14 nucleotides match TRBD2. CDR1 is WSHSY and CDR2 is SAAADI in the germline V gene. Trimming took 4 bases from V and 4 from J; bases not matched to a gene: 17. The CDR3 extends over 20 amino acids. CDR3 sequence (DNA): TGCGCCAGCAGTGCGCATAGCCAGGGACTAGCGGGAGTGAAAACAGAGACCCAGTACTTC. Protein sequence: CASSAHSQGLAGVKTETQYF.

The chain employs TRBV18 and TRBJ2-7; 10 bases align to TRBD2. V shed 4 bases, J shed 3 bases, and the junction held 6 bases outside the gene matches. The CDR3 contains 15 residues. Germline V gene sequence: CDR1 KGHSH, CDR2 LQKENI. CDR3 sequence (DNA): TGTGCCAGCTCACGAGGGACTAGCGAAAGCTACGAGCAGTACTTC. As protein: CASSRGTSESYEQYF. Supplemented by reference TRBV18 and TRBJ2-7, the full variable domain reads NAGVMQNPRHLVRRRGQEARLRCSPMKGHSHVYWYRQLPEEGLKFMVYLQKENIIDESGMPKERFSAEFPKEGPSILRIQQVVRGDSAAYFCASSRGTSESYEQYFGPGTRLTVT.

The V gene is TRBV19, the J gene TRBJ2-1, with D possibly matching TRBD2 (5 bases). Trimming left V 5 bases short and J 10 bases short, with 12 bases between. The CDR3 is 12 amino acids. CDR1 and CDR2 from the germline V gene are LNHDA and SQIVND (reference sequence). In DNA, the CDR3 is TGTGCCAGTAGTCCATCGACTACCGAGCAGTTCTTC. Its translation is CASSPSTTEQFF.

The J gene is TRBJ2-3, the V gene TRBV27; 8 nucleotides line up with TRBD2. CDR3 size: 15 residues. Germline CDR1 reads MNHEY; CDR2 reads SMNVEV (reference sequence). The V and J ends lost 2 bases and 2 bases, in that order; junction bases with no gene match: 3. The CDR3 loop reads CASSLAGGTTDTQYF. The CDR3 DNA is TGTGCCAGCAGTTTAGCGGGAGGCACCACAGATACGCAGTATTTT.

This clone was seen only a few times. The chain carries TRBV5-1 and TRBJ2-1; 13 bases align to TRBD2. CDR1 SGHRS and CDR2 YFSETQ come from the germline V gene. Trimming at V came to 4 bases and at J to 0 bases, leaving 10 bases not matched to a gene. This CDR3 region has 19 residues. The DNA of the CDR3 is TGCGCCAGCAGCCCCGGGACTAGCGGGATCGCGAGCTCCTACAATGAGCAGTTCTTC. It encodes CASSPGTSGIASSYNEQFF. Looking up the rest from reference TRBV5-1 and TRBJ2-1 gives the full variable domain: KAGVTQTPRYLIKTRGQQVTLSCSPISGHRSVSWYQQTPGQGLQFLFEYFSETQRNKGNFPGRFSGRQFSNSRSEMNVSTLELGDSALYLCASSPGTSGIASSYNEQFFGPGTRLTVL.

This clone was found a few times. Here the CDR3 reads CASVGDSQTFYEQYF. The DNA for the CDR3 is TGTGCCAGCGTGGGGGACTCCCAGACCTTCTACGAGCAGTACTTC. This chain joins TRBV19 and TRBJ2-7; D may be TRBD2 (6 bases). CDR1 is LNHDA, CDR2 SQIVND, per germline (reference sequence). CDR3 length: 15 residues. Trimming cost V 9 bases and J 3 bases, with 21 bases left between them.

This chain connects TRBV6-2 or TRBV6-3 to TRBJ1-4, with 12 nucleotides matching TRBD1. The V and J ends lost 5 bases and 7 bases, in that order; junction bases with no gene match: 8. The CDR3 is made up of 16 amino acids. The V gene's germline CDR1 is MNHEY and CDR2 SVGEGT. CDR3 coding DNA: TGTGCCAGCAGTCAAGGGACAGGGGGCGTCTTTGAAAAACTGTTTTTT. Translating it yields CASSQGTGGVFEKLFF.

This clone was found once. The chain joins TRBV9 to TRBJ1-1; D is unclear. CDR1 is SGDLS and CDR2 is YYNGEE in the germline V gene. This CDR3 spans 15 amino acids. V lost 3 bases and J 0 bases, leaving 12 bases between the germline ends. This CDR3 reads CASSAPSGVNTEAFF. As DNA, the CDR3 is TGTGCCAGCAGCGCGCCGAGCGGGGTGAACACTGAAGCTTTCTTT.

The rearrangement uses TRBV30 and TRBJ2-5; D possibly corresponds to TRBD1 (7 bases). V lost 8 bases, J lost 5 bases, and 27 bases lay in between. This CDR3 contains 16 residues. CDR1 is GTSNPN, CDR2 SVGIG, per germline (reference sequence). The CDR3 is CAGTARGVPLGETQYF. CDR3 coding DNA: TGTGCCGGAACAGCCAGGGGGGTCCCCTTGGGGGAGACCCAGTACTTC.

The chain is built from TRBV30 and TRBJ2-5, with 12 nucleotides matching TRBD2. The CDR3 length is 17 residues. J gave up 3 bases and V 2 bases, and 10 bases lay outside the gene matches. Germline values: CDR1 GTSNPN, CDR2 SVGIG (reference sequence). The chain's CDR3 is CAWSIPSSGRAEETQYF. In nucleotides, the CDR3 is TGTGCCTGGAGTATCCCGTCTAGCGGGAGGGCCGAAGAGACCCAGTACTTC.

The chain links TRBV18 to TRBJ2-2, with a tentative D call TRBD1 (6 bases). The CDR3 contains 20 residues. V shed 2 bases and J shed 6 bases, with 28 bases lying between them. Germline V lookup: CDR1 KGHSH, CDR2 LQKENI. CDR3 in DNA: TGTGCCAGCTCACCAATTCGACGGGACAACCTAGCACCCACCGCCGGGGAGCTGTTTTTT. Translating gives CASSPIRRDNLAPTAGELFF.

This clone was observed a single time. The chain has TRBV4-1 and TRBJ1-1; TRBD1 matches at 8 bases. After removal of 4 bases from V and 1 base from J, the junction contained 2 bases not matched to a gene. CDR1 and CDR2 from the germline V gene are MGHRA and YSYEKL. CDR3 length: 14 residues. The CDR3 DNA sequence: TGCGCCAGCAGCCTTCAGGGGGCGAACACTGAAGCTTTCTTT. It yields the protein CASSLQGANTEAFF.